Listed below are T cell receptor beta chains from one sample, sequenced in a study of blood T cell repertoires in COVID-19. Sequencing used immunoSEQ multiplex PCR; TCRdb keeps in-frame clones, though not all of them. The table has 330,000 or so clones, around 87% seen once. The sequenced sample was PBMCs or T cells enriched from blood (not recorded which). Receptors originate from a man aged 40-50 years in a cohort exposed to, infected with or recovered from COVID-19 (not recorded which). The CDR3 runs from the conserved cysteine through the conserved F or W. A D gene is named only where the DNA matches it firmly. A row's size may be missing; if present it is once, few, many or a size class.

j_call | v_call | clone_size | d_call | cdr3_nt | cdr3_aa
TRBJ2-2 | TRBV19 | - | - | TGTGCCAGTAGAAGGGCGGGAACCGGGGAGCTGTTTTTT | CASRRAGTGELFF
TRBJ1-1 | TRBV27 | few | TRBD1 | TGTGCCAGCAGACTAGGGGGCGGCTACACTGAAGCTTTCTTT | CASRLGGGYTEAFF
TRBJ2-7 | TRBV3-1/TRBV3-2 | - | - | TGTGCCAGCAGCCGGAATAGCGGAACCTACGAGCAGTACTTC | CASSRNSGTYEQYF
TRBJ1-4 | TRBV4-2 | many | TRBD1 | TGTGCCAGCAGCCAACCAGGACAGGGGAATGAAAAACTGTTTTTT | CASSQPGQGNEKLFF
TRBJ2-2 | TRBV11-3 | - | - | TGTGCCAGCAGCGCAGGGGCCTACACCGGGGAGCTGTTTTTT | CASSAGAYTGELFF
TRBJ1-6 | TRBV30 | once | - | TGTGCCTGGGACAGGCGGAGCTCCTATAATTCACCCCTCCACTTT | CAWDRRSSYNSPLHF
TRBJ2-1 | TRBV4-1 | - | TRBD2 | TGCGCCAGCAGCCAAGTTGGGTCTAGCGGGAGCTACAATGAGCAGTTCTTC | CASSQVGSSGSYNEQFF
TRBJ2-5 | TRBV18 | - | TRBD2 | TGTGCCAGCTCCCCACAGGGACTAGCGCAGGAGACCCAGTACTTC | CASSPQGLAQETQYF
TRBJ1-1 | TRBV11-2 | few | TRBD1 | TGTGCCAGCAGCTTGATCGACAGGGGCCCTGAAGCTTTCTTT | CASSLIDRGPEAFF
TRBJ2-3 | TRBV18 | - | - | TGTGCCAGCTCCCGTTACGGGGAAGCTAGCACAGATACGCAGTATTTT | CASSRYGEASTDTQYF
TRBJ2-7 | TRBV6-5 | - | - | TGTGCCAGCAGTTACTCGGAGGGGCTGGGGGTTTACGAGCAGTACTTC | CASSYSEGLGVYEQYF
TRBJ2-1 | TRBV30 | - | - | TGTGCCTGGATGGGGGAGGCAAACCCGGAGCAGTTCTTC | CAWMGEANPEQFF
TRBJ1-2 | TRBV24-1 | few | - | TGTGCCACCAGTGTTACCGGGGCCAGGGGTGGCTACACCTTC | CATSVTGARGGYTF
TRBJ2-7 | TRBV4-1 | - | TRBD2 | TGCGCCAGCAGCCATCAGAGCGGGAGGTCCTCCTACGAGCAGTACTTC | CASSHQSGRSSYEQYF
TRBJ2-1 | TRBV28 | - | - | TGTGCCAGCAGTTTCGGGGGAGTGGGGCAGTTCTTC | CASSFGGVGQFF
TRBJ2-7 | TRBV27 | - | TRBD2 | TGTGCCAGCAGCCTCTACGGGAGGGCCTACGAGCAGTACTTC | CASSLYGRAYEQYF
TRBJ1-6 | TRBV7-9 | - | - | TGTGCCAGCAGCCCCGGGACAATTTCACCCCTCCACTTT | CASSPGTISPLHF
TRBJ2-1 | TRBV7-2 | - | - | TGTGCCAGCAGCTTAGCCGGGCGACTACCCAATGAGCAGTTCTTC | CASSLAGRLPNEQFF
TRBJ1-1 | TRBV18 | - | - | TGTGCCAGCTCACCACAGGGAGTCGCTGAAGCTTTCTTT | CASSPQGVAEAFF
TRBJ2-6 | TRBV7-9 | - | - | TGTGCCAGCAGCCCCAACTCTGGGGCCAACGTCCTGACTTTC | CASSPNSGANVLTF
TRBJ2-7 | TRBV2 | - | TRBD2 | TGTGCCAGCATGGAGCGGGAAGGGGACGAGCAGTACTTC | CASMEREGDEQYF
TRBJ2-7 | TRBV7-9 | - | TRBD1 | TGTGCCAGCAGCCGACAGGGGGGAGCCTACGAGCAGTACTTC | CASSRQGGAYEQYF
TRBJ1-1 | TRBV4-1 | - | - | TGCGCCAGCAGCCAAGGGCTTCCGAACACTGAAGCTTTCTTT | CASSQGLPNTEAFF